The T cell receptor (beta chain) under discussion was sequenced for a study of vaccination effects on CD4 cells after COVID-19. The CDR3 totals 13 residues. Germline CDR1 reads SNHLY; CDR2 reads FYNNEI. Trimming removed 7 bases at V and 0 bases at J, with 9 bases between. Regarding this clone: Its antigen is not identified.

TCRdb keeps only in-frame clones here, not all; method: immunoSEQ multiplex PCR. The sample has about 46,000 clones, around 70% seen once. Sequencing in the ViraFEST assay came after antigen-specific CD4+ T cells had been expanded with viral peptide pools, which were used to stimulate PBMC. CD4+ T cell isolation took place after nine to eleven days of culture. The cohort was immunized with two doses of either the BNT162b2 or mRNA-1273 vaccine. V and J are TRBV2 and TRBJ1-1; TRBD1 is a possible D gene (5 bases). This specimen was CD4+ T cells from PBMCs cultured with HCoV-OC43 spike peptides, taken after COVID-19 vaccination. The subset is: HCoV-OC43 spike overlapping peptide pool stimulation. The receptor comes from a human donor who received a COVID-19 vaccine. The CDR3 coding sequence is TGTGCCAGCAATAAGGGGTTGAACACTGAAGCTTTCTTT. Its protein is CASNKGLNTEAFF.